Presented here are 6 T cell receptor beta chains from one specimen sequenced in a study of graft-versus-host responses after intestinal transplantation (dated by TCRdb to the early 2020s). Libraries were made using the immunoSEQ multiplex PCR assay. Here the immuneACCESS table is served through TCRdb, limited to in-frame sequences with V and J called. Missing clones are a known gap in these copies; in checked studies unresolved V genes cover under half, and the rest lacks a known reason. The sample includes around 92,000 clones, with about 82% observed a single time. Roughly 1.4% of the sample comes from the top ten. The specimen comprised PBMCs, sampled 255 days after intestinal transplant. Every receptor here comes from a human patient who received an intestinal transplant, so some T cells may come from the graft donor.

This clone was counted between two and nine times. CDR3 protein: CASTPGRRHSPLHF. DNA of the CDR3: TGTGCCAGCACCCCGGGTAGGAGGCATTCACCCCTCCACTTT. The chain carries TRBV7-2 and TRBJ1-6; D not certain. Germline assignment: CDR1 SGHTA and CDR2 FQGNSA. V shed 7 bases and J shed 8 bases, with 15 bases lying between them. The CDR3 is 14 residues long. The variable domain in full, completed from reference TRBV7-2 and TRBJ1-6, reads GAGVSQSPSNKVTEKGKDVELRCDPISGHTALYWYRQSLGQGLEFLIYFQGNSAPDKSGLPSDRFSAERTGGSVSTLTIQRTQQEDSAVYLCASTPGRRHSPLHFGNGTRLTVT.

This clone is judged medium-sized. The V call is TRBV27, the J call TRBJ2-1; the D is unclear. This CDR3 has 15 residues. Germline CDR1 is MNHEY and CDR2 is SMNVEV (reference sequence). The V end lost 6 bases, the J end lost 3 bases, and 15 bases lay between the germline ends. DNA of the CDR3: TGTGCCAGCAGCACCAGCATTACCTACTACAATGAGCAGTTCTTC. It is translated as CASSTSITYYNEQFF.

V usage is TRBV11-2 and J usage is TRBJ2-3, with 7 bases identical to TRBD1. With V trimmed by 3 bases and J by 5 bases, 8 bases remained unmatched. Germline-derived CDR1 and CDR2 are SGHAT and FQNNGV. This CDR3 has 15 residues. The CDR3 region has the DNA TGTGCCAGCAGCTTTCGGGACAGTTTAGTAGATACGCAGTATTTT. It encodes CASSFRDSLVDTQYF.

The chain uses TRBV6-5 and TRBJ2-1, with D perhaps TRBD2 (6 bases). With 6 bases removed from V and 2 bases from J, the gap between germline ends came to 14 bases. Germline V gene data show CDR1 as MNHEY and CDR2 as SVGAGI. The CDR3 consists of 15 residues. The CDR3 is CASSPKAGTYNEQFF. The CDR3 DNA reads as TGTGCCAGCAGCCCGAAGGCGGGGACCTACAATGAGCAGTTCTTC.

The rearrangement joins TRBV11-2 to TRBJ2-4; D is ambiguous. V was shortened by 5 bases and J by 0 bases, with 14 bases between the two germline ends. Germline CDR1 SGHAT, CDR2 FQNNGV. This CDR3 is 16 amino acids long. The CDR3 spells CASSPLDGLAKNIQYF. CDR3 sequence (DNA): TGTGCCAGCAGCCCTTTAGACGGGCTAGCCAAAAACATTCAGTACTTC. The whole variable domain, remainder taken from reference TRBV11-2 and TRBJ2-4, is EAGVAQSPRYKIIEKRQSVAFWCNPISGHATLYWYQQILGQGPKLLIQFQNNGVVDDSQLPKDRFSAERLKGVDSTLKIQPAKLEDSAVYLCASSPLDGLAKNIQYFGAGTRLSVL.

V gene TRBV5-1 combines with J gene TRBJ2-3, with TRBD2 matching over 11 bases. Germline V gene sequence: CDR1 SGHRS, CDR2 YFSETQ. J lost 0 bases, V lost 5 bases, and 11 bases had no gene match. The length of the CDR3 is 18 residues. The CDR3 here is CASSVAPTSGASTDTQYF. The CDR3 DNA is TGCGCCAGCAGTGTTGCTCCGACTAGCGGGGCAAGCACAGATACGCAGTATTTT.